This T cell receptor beta chain was captured in a study of molecular identifiers for immune sequencing clone quantification. Whole-study context: Naive CD8 RNA (roughly 18,000 or 92,000 cells) was divided into five aliquots, with four sequenced.

TCRdb re-analysed the PCR reads in MiXCR, keeping a single row per CDR3 protein. Among hundreds of thousands of distinct CDR3 sequences listed, 20% were seen once. V dropped 2 bases and J dropped 5 bases, with 7 bases sitting between them. The CDR3 covers 13 residues. The germline gives CDR1 MRHNA, CDR2 SNTAGT. The sequenced material came from naive CD8+ T cells from blood, with Jurkat cell RNA spiked in. Stated subset: FACS-sorted CD8+CD4-CCR7+CD45RA+ naive T cells. The receptor's source is a human donor in good health. Some libraries in this study had Jurkat cell RNA spiked in. The rearrangement joins TRBV6-4 to TRBJ2-1; D unclear. The CDR3 region is CASSDTPNNEQFF. For the CDR3, the DNA is TGTGCCAGCAGTGACACACCTAACAATGAGCAGTTCTTC.